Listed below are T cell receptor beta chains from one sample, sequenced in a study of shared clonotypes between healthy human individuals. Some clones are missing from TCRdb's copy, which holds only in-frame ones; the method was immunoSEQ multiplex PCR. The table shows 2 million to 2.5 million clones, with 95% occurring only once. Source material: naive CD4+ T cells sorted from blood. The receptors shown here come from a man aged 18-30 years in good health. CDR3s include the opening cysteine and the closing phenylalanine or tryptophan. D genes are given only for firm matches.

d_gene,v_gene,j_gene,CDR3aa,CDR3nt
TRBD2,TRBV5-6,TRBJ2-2,CASSPGTSGKNTGELFF,TGTGCCAGCAGCCCCGGGACTAGCGGGAAGAACACCGGGGAGCTGTTTTTT
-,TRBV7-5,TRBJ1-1,CARSLRGMNTEAFF,TGTGCCAGAAGCTTACGGGGGATGAACACTGAAGCTTTCTTT
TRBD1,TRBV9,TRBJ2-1,CASSMTPTRTGGYNEQFF,TGTGCCAGCAGCATGACACCGACGAGGACAGGGGGCTACAATGAGCAGTTCTTC
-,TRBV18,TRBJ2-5,CASSQGVQETQYF,TGTGCCAGCTCACAGGGGGTCCAAGAGACCCAGTACTTC
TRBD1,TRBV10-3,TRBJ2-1,CAISDLGQGAREQFF,TGTGCCATCAGTGATTTGGGACAGGGGGCGAGGGAGCAGTTCTTC
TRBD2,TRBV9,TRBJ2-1,CASSVGSGGIKYNEQFF,TGTGCCAGCAGCGTAGGGAGCGGGGGGATAAAATACAATGAGCAGTTCTTC
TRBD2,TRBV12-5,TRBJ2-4,CASGLVLSGTMNIQYF,TGTGCTAGTGGTTTGGTACTAAGCGGGACTATGAACATTCAGTACTTC
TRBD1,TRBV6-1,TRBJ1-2,CASTRTGTGNGYTF,TGTGCCAGCACACGAACGGGGACAGGGAATGGCTACACCTTC
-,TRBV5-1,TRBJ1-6,CASSLEGENSPLHF,TGCGCCAGCAGCTTGGAAGGAGAGAATTCACCCCTCCACTTT
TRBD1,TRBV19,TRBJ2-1,CASREDRGGYNEQFF,TGTGCCAGTAGAGAAGACAGGGGAGGTTACAATGAGCAGTTCTTC